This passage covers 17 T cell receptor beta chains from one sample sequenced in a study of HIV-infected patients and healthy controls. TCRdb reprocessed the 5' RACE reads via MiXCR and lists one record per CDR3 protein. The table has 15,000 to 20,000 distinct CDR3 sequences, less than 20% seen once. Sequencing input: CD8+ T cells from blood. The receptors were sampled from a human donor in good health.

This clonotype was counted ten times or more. CDR3 amino acids: CASTLTSGTPYNEQFF. The CDR3 DNA reads TGTGCCAGCACCCTAACAAGCGGGACCCCCTACAATGAGCAGTTCTTC. V and J are TRBV12-3 or TRBV12-4 and TRBJ2-1; 7 bases map to TRBD2. The CDR3 loop spans 16 amino acids. After removal of 7 bases from V and 2 bases from J, the junction contained 11 bases not matched to a gene.

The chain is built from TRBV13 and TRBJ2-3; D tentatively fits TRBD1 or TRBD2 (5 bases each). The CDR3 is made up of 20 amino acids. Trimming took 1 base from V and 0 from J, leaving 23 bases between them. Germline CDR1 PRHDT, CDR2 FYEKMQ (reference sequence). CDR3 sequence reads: CASSLVRSALRGPSTDTQYF. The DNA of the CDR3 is TGTGCCAGCAGCTTAGTACGGAGCGCGCTCCGGGGACCTAGCACAGATACGCAGTATTTT.

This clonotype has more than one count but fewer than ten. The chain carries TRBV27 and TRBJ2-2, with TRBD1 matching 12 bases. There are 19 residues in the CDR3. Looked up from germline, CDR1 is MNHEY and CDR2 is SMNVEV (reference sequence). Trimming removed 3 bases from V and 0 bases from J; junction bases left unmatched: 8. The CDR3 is CASSFSGTGGFANTGELFF. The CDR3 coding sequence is TGTGCCAGCAGTTTTTCCGGGACAGGGGGCTTTGCGAACACCGGGGAGCTGTTTTTT.

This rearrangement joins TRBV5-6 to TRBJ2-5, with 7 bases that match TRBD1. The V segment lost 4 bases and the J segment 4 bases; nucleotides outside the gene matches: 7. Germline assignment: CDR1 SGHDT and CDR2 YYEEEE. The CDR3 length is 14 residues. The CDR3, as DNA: TGTGCCAGCAGCCAGGGACAGCTCCGAGAGACCCAGTACTTC. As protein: CASSQGQLRETQYF.

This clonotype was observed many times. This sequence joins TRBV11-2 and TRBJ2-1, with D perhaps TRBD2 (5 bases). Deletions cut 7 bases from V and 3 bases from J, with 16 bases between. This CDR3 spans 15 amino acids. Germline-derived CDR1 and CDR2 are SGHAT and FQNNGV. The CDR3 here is CASISGRSLYNEQFF. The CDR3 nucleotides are TGTGCCAGCATTAGTGGGAGATCGCTCTACAATGAGCAGTTCTTC.

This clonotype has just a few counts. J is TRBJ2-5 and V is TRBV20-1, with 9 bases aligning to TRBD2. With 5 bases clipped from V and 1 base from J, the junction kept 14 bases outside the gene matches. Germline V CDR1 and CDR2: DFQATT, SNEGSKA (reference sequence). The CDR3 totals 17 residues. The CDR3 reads CSASGRLAGQGQETQYF. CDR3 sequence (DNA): TGCAGTGCTTCGGGCCGGCTAGCGGGGCAGGGCCAAGAGACCCAGTACTTC.

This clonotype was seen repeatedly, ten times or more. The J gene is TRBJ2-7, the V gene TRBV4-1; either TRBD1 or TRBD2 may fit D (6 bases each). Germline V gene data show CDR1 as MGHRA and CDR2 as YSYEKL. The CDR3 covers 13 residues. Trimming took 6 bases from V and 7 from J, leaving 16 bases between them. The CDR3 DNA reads TGCGCCAGCAGTAGGGGGGCCGCCCAAGAGCAGTACTTC. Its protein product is CASSRGAAQEQYF.

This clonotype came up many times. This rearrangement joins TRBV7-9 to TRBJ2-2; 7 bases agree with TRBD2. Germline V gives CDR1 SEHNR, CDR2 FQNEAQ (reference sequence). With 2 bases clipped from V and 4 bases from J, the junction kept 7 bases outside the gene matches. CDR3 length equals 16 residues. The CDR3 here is CASSLLREFLTGELFF. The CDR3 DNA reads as TGTGCCAGCAGCTTATTGCGGGAGTTTCTCACCGGGGAGCTGTTTTTT.

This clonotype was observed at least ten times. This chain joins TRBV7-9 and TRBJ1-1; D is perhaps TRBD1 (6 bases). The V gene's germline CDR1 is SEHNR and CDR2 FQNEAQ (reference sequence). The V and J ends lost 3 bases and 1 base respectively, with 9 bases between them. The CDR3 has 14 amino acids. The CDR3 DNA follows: TGTGCCAGCAGCTTGCGGACAGAGAACACTGAAGCTTTCTTT. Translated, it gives CASSLRTENTEAFF.

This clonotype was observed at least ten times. DNA for the CDR3: TGTGCCAGCAGTTTATCGGCGGGAGACCCCTACGAGCAGTACTTC. Amino acid sequence: CASSLSAGDPYEQYF. V usage is TRBV27 and J usage is TRBJ2-7; TRBD2 agrees at 7 bases. The CDR3 is 15 residues long. The germline CDR1 and CDR2 sequences are MNHEY and SMNVEV (reference sequence). Trimming took 0 bases from V and 2 from J; bases not matched to a gene: 4.

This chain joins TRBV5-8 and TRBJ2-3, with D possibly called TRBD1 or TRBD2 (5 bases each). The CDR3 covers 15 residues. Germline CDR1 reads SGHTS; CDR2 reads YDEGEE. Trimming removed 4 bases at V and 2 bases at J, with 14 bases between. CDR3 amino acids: CASSRWDAYTDTQYF. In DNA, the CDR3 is TGTGCCAGCAGCAGATGGGACGCATACACAGATACGCAGTATTTT. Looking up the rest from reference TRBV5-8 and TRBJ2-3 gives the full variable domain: EAGVTQSPTHLIKTRGQQATLRCSPISGHTSVYWYQQALGLGLQFLLWYDEGEERNRGNFPPRFSGRQFPNYSSELNVNALELEDSALYLCASSRWDAYTDTQYFGPGTRLTVL.

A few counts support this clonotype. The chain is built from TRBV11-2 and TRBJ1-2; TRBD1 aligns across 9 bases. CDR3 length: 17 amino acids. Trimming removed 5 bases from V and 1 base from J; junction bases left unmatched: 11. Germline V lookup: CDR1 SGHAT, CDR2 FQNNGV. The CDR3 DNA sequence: TGTGCCAGCAGCCTTTTCATAGGACAGGGGAATAACTATGGCTACACCTTC. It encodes CASSLFIGQGNNYGYTF. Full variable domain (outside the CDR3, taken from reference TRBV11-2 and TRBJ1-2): EAGVAQSPRYKIIEKRQSVAFWCNPISGHATLYWYQQILGQGPKLLIQFQNNGVVDDSQLPKDRFSAERLKGVDSTLKIQPAKLEDSAVYLCASSLFIGQGNNYGYTFGSGTRLTVV.

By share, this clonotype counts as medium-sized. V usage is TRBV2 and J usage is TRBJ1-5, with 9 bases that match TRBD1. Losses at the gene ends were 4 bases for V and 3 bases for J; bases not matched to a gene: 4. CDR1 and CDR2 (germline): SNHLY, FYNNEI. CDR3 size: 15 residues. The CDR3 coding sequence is TGTGCCAGCAGTGTGTGGACAGGGGACAATCAGCCCCAGCATTTT. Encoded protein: CASSVWTGDNQPQHF.

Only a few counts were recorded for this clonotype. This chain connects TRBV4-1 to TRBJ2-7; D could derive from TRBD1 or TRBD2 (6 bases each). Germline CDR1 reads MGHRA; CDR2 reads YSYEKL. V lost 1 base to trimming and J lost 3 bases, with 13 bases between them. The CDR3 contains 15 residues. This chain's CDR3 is CASSQVRGGNYEQYF. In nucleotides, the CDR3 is TGCGCCAGCAGCCAAGTCCGAGGGGGGAACTACGAGCAGTACTTC.

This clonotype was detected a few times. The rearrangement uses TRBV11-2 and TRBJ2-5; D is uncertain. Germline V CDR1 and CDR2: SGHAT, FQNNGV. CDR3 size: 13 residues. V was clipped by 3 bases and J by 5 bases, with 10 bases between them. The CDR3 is CASSFRLLETQYF. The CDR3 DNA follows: TGTGCCAGCAGCTTCCGACTCCTTGAGACCCAGTACTTC.

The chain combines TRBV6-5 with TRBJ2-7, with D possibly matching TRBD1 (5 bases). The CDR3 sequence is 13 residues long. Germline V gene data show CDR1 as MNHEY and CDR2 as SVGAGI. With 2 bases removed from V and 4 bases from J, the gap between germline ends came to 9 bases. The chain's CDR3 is CASSYDRQYEQYF. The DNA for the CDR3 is TGTGCCAGCAGTTACGATAGACAGTACGAGCAGTACTTC.

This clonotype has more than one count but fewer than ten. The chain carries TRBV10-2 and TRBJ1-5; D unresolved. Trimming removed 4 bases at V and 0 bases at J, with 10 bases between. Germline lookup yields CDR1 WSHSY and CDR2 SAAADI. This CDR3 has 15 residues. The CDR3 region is CASSVAGDSNQPQHF. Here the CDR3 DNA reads TGCGCCAGCAGTGTCGCAGGCGATAGCAATCAGCCCCAGCATTTT.